A single T cell receptor (beta chain) is shown here with its context. The antigen this receptor binds is unknown. One junction end does not reproduce the germline sequence, and a read error may be involved. CDR1 KGHSH and CDR2 LQKENI are derived from the germline V gene. From cysteine to phenylalanine, the CDR3 is 12 amino acids long. Of the read, only the CDR3 DNA is kept; its 36 bases are in frame from base 1. This record comes from a study of blood T cell repertoires in COVID-19 (TCRdb year 2020). For the wider study: Samples from collaborators originated in the United States, Italy and Spain and spanned both the acute and convalescent phases of COVID-19. The material from the prospective study consisted of cDNA or gDNA derived from T cells, B-cell-depleted T cells, or PBMCs. Subjects who had been exposed to COVID-19, were actively infected with it, or had recovered from it provided the deeply sampled blood TCRbeta repertoires that made up the dataset. A freely available public database, intended as a resource for researchers studying the immune response to SARS-CoV-2, is where the repertoires were released. Samples were obtained from the ongoing ImmuneRACE study (first 160 participants) and from 1,254 subjects provided by 6 global collaborators. The sample metadata nearly always contained a de-identified subject ID, COVID-19 status, age in years and sex. Where available, HLA class I and class II types were obtained from metadata supplied by the sample provider rather than from assay-based typing. Broader findings and caveats from the paper: The quantity of clinical and demographic metadata differed by source and by participant and was supplied without curation.

TCRbeta CDR3 regions were amplified from genomic DNA by means of the immunoSEQ Assay, a bias-controlled multiplex PCR. Per the source publication's procedure: Nucleated cell counts per sample were estimated from amplification of reference gene primers within the assay. To quantify the absolute abundance of each unique TCRbeta CDR3 rearrangement, sequence reads were collapsed and filtered. Productive Simpson clonality was computed per sample as the square root of Simpson's diversity index over productive rearrangements. TCRdb took over this immuneACCESS table, retaining in-frame rearrangements with V and J assigned. Such tables are incomplete; in checked studies, under half of the missing clones stem from an unresolved V gene, and the remainder is unexplained. V and J calls and clone size are as listed in that table; D and trimming were resolved from the DNA. The sample records over 200,000 clones, 75% to 90% of which are singletons. Around 2.9% of the sample goes to the ten largest clones.

A second Seattle source provided samples from volunteer blood donors who had recovered from COVID-19. Collaborating institutions collected whole blood in K2EDTA tubes following their own protocols. For TCRbeta analysis, collaborator samples were shipped as frozen whole blood, as isolated PBMCs, or as DNA extracted from either sample type. The source is a woman under 40 who had recovered from COVID-19. The rearranged chain carries TRBV18 and TRBJ1-2; 8 central nucleotides agree with TRBD1. The sequenced material came from peripheral blood. The DNA reads TGTGCCAGCTCATCCCTCGGGACAGGCTCCTCCTTC. Its translation is CASSSLGTGSSF.